This T cell receptor beta chain was identified during a study of T cells in Graves' hyperthyroidism and ophthalmopathy. Template material for amplifying TCR beta CDR3 regions consisted of RNA transcripts. The HTBI primer set served for first-round RT-PCR of the TCR CDR3. One entry per CDR3 protein results from TCRdb running MiXCR on the multiplex PCR reads. Of about 550,000 distinct CDR3 sequences listed, less than 25% were seen once; the top ten hold about 25%. This CDR3 spans 20 amino acids. Trimming at V came to 1 base and at J to 0 bases, leaving 15 bases not matched to a gene. CDR1 and CDR2 from the germline V gene are LNHNV and YYDKDF (reference sequence).

Sequenced input: blood. This TCR was sampled from a man younger than 30 with Graves' hyperthyroidism. The chain links TRBV15 to TRBJ1-3, with 7 nucleotides matching TRBD1. CDR3 sequence reads: CATSRARDRASTLSGNTIYF. CDR3 sequence (DNA): TGTGCCACCAGCAGAGCAAGGGACAGAGCCTCGACGCTCTCTGGAAACACCATATATTTT.